What follows are 24 T cell receptor beta chains derived from one specimen sequenced in a study of Graves' ophthalmopathy and Graves' hyperthyroidism. CDR3 regions of TCR beta were amplified from RNA transcripts. Second-round multiplex PCR followed a first-round RT-PCR using HTBI primers. TCRdb redid the calling of the multiplex PCR reads with MiXCR, one entry per CDR3 protein. Among around 660,000 distinct CDR3 sequences listed, just over 40% were seen once. The specimen sequenced was peripheral blood. The receptors were gathered from an adult man with Graves' ophthalmopathy.

V gene TRBV12-3 or TRBV12-4 combines with J gene TRBJ1-2; no clear D. The CDR3 is made up of 15 amino acids. The ends were cut back, 1 base at V and 0 bases at J, with 9 bases in the middle. In nucleotides, the CDR3 is TGTGCCAGCAGTTTAGGACTAATAGCTAACTATGGCTACACCTTC. Amino acids: CASSLGLIANYGYTF.

This clonotype occurred many times. Here the CDR3 DNA reads TGCGCCAGCAGCGGGACGGACAATGAAAAACTGTTTTTT. This translates into CASSGTDNEKLFF. The rearrangement links TRBV5-1 to TRBJ1-4; perhaps TRBD1 as D (5 bases). The CDR3 contains 13 residues. Germline CDR1 and CDR2: SGHRS and YFSETQ. Trimming stripped 4 bases from V and 5 bases from J, with 9 bases between.

This clonotype was picked up one time. The genes are TRBV29-1 and TRBJ2-5; 7 positions agree with TRBD1. This CDR3 is built from 12 residues. Germline lookup yields CDR1 SQVTM and CDR2 ANQGSEA. J lost 7 bases, V lost 3 bases, and 5 bases had no gene match. As DNA, the CDR3 is TGCAGCGTTGAGAAGGGGACAGTGACCCAGTACTTC. This codes for CSVEKGTVTQYF.

To note about this clonotype: This sequence may be a read error, since a much larger clone differs from it by one base. The chain recombines TRBV11-1 with TRBJ2-7; 10 positions agree with TRBD2. CDR3 size: 15 residues. In germline, CDR1 is SGHAT, CDR2 FQDESV (reference sequence). V lost 2 bases, J lost 6 bases, and 7 bases stayed unmatched. The CDR3 reads CASSLSRTSGSEQYF. Written as DNA, the CDR3 is TGTGCCAGCAGCTTATCCAGGACTAGCGGCTCCGAGCAGTACTTC.

This clonotype was seen once. The J gene is TRBJ2-7, the V gene TRBV29-1; tentative D call: TRBD2 (6 bases). V was trimmed by 0 bases and J by 2 bases, leaving 14 bases between them. The CDR3 loop spans 15 amino acids. Germline V gene data show CDR1 as SQVTM and CDR2 as ANQGSEA. CDR3 DNA: TGCAGCGTTGAAGACGGGGTTAGCGGTACCTACGAGCAGTACTTC. This codes for CSVEDGVSGTYEQYF.

The chain uses TRBV10-3 and TRBJ2-3; a possible D gene is TRBD2 (6 bases). The CDR3 totals 13 residues. Trimming took 0 bases from V and 6 from J, leaving 7 bases between them. Germline lookup yields CDR1 ENHRY and CDR2 SYGVKD. CDR3: CAISESSGDTQYF. DNA of the CDR3: TGTGCCATCAGTGAGTCAAGCGGGGATACGCAGTATTTT.

Comments on this clonotype: A much larger clone differs by one base, so this may be a read error. The V and J genes are TRBV20-1 and TRBJ1-2; TRBD1 might be the D (5 bases). V dropped 1 base and J dropped 7 bases, with 10 bases sitting between them. The germline CDR1 and CDR2 sequences are DFQATT and SNEGSKA (reference sequence). The CDR3 spans 12 residues. The CDR3 DNA follows: TGCAGTGCTAGAGGTGTAGGGGTTGGCTACACCTTC. Protein product: CSARGVGVGYTF.

The chain uses TRBV9 and TRBJ2-7; the D is unclear. Germline assignment: CDR1 SGDLS and CDR2 YYNGEE. This CDR3 region has 14 residues. V was shortened by 4 bases and J by 2 bases, with 13 bases between the two germline ends. DNA of the CDR3: TGTGCCAGCAGCCCACGTGGGAACGCCTACGAGCAGTACTTC. Protein product: CASSPRGNAYEQYF. Complete variable domain (other parts from reference TRBV9 and TRBJ2-7): DSGVTQTPKHLITATGQRVTLRCSPRSGDLSVYWYQQSLDQGLQFLIQYYNGEERAKGNILERFSAQQFPDLHSELNLSSLELGDSALYFCASSPRGNAYEQYFGPGTRLTVT.

The table lists this clonotype with many counts. The chain uses TRBV7-9 and TRBJ2-5, with D unclear. Germline V lookup: CDR1 SEHNR, CDR2 FQNEAQ (reference sequence). This CDR3 is built from 17 residues. V lost 7 bases to trimming and J lost 0 bases, with 21 bases between them. In DNA, the CDR3 is TGTGCCAGCACCAATAAGGGTTGGCCTTCGTACCAAGAGACCCAGTACTTC. Protein: CASTNKGWPSYQETQYF.

About this clonotype: One junction end does not reproduce the germline sequence, and a read error may be involved. This rearrangement joins TRBV7-2 to TRBJ2-5; tentative D call: TRBD1 (5 bases). The CDR3 runs 12 residues. The V gene's germline CDR1 is SGHTA and CDR2 FQGNSA. The chain's CDR3 is CASSLAQGAQHF. CDR3 bases: TGTGCCAGCAGCTTAGCGCAAGGGGCCCAGCACTTC. Full variable domain (missing parts from reference TRBV7-2 and TRBJ2-5): GAGVSQSPSNKVTEKGKDVELRCDPISGHTALYWYRQSLGQGLEFLIYFQGNSAPDKSGLPSDRFSAERTGGSVSTLTIQRTQQEDSAVYLCASSLAQGAQHFGPGTRLLVL.

This clonotype was seen only once. The chain links TRBV10-3 to TRBJ1-2, with 9 bases aligning to TRBD1. Germline loops: CDR1 ENHRY, CDR2 SYGVKD. With 10 bases clipped from V and 8 bases from J, the junction kept 8 bases outside the gene matches. CDR3 length: 12 residues. The CDR3 protein is CATTDRGGGYTF. The CDR3 nucleotides read TGTGCCACCACGGACAGGGGCGGGGGCTACACCTTC.

The gene calls are TRBV7-9 and TRBJ2-5; D ambiguous. Germline lookup yields CDR1 SEHNR and CDR2 FQNEAQ (reference sequence). The CDR3 runs 14 residues. Trimming pared 1 base from V and 7 bases from J, leaving 13 bases between. The CDR3 protein is CASSLVVGSGTQYF. The CDR3 nucleotides are TGTGCCAGCAGCTTAGTTGTGGGGTCAGGGACCCAGTACTTC. The full variable domain, with the rest looked up from reference TRBV7-9 and TRBJ2-5, is DTGVSQNPRHKITKRGQNVTFRCDPISEHNRLYWYRQTLGQGPEFLTYFQNEAQLEKSRLLSDRFSAERPKGSFSTLEIQRTEQGDSAMYLCASSLVVGSGTQYFGPGTRLLVL.

The V call is TRBV25-1, the J call TRBJ1-1, with D possibly matching TRBD1 (6 bases). The V gene lost 6 bases and the J gene lost 7 bases, with 18 bases spanning the gap. The CDR3 consists of 14 residues. Germline CDR1 is MGHDK and CDR2 is SYGVNS. CDR3 bases: TGTGCCAGCAGCCCCGGGACACAAGGCAATGAAGCTTTCTTT. Its translation: CASSPGTQGNEAFF.

This clonotype was seen repeatedly, ten times or more. The chain combines TRBV19 with TRBJ2-6, with 9 positions matching TRBD1. V dropped 4 bases and J dropped 2; count of bases not matched to a gene: 3. The CDR3 has 16 amino acids. Germline CDR1 reads LNHDA; CDR2 reads SQIVND (reference sequence). The CDR3 bases are TGTGCCAGTAGTAGGGGACAGGGAACTGGGGCCAACGTCCTGACTTTC. Amino acid sequence: CASSRGQGTGANVLTF.

This clonotype has more than one count but fewer than ten. The chain carries TRBV12-5 and TRBJ2-7, with TRBD1 identical over 11 bases. With V trimmed by 0 bases and J by 6 bases, 7 bases remained unmatched. CDR1 LGHNT and CDR2 FRNRAP come from the germline V gene. The CDR3 length is 16 residues. CDR3 in DNA: TGTGCTAGTGGTTTGGTAGTAGGACAGGGGGCCGGCGAGCAGTACTTC. Encoded protein: CASGLVVGQGAGEQYF.

About this clonotype itself: A much larger clone sits a single nucleotide away, making a read error possible. The rearrangement joins TRBV5-1 to TRBJ2-7; D ambiguous. Trimming stripped 6 bases from V and 3 bases from J, with 13 bases between. The CDR3 spans 13 residues. Germline loops: CDR1 SGHRS, CDR2 YFSETQ. The CDR3 is CASNLDGFYEQYV. CDR3 coding DNA: TGCGCCAGCAACCTGGACGGGTTCTACGAGCAGTACGTC.

V gene TRBV29-1 combines with J gene TRBJ1-1, with 8 bases matching TRBD1. The V and J ends lost 0 bases and 8 bases, in that order; junction bases with no gene match: 2. Germline V gene sequence: CDR1 SQVTM, CDR2 ANQGSEA. This CDR3 has 12 residues. The chain's CDR3 is CSVEEGQVEAFF. DNA of the CDR3: TGCAGCGTTGAAGAGGGACAGGTCGAAGCTTTCTTT.

This clonotype was detected ten times or more. The chain couples TRBV7-9 to TRBJ2-5; possibly TRBD1 for D (5 bases). Trimming removed 5 bases at V and 5 bases at J, with 12 bases between. This CDR3 has 13 amino acids. CDR1 is SEHNR and CDR2 is FQNEAQ in the germline V gene (reference sequence). CDR3 bases: TGTGCCAGCAGCCCTGGGGCAGGGGAGACCCAGTACTTC. The encoded protein is CASSPGAGETQYF.

A note on this clonotype: Because it lacks the conserved phenylalanine or tryptophan at the end, this CDR3 is likely a read error. It is unclear where the CDR3 begins or ends on the DNA, so no DNA is shown, and the CDR3 is as TCRdb lists it. This chain links TRBV20-1 with TRBJ1-3. The CDR3 is 8 residues long, counting both termini. Germline-derived CDR1 and CDR2 are DFQATT and SNEGSKA (reference sequence). The CDR3 loop reads CSASAGNT.

This clonotype was seen ten or more times. The rearrangement uses TRBV7-2 and TRBJ1-1; weak D call: TRBD1 (5 bases). CDR1 and CDR2 (germline): SGHTA, FQGNSA. This CDR3 is built from 16 residues. The V gene lost 2 bases and the J gene lost 0 bases, with 13 bases spanning the gap. CDR3 DNA sequence: TGTGCCAGCAGCTTAAGTGGGACGGGTCTGAACACTGAAGCTTTCTTT. Protein: CASSLSGTGLNTEAFF.

The chain uses TRBV18 and TRBJ2-7; D gene ambiguous. This CDR3 has 13 residues. Trimming left V 6 bases short and J 0 bases short, with 9 bases between. CDR1 and CDR2 from the germline V gene are KGHSH and LQKENI. CDR3 DNA: TGTGCCAGCTCTAGTCAAGACTCCTACGAGCAGTACTTC. This translates into CASSSQDSYEQYF.

This clonotype was seen many times. The J gene is TRBJ2-7, the V gene TRBV19, with D maybe TRBD2 (5 bases). The V and J ends lost 3 bases and 2 bases respectively, with 14 bases between them. Germline CDR1 is LNHDA and CDR2 is SQIVND (reference sequence). The CDR3 is 15 amino acids. For the CDR3, the DNA is TGTGCCAGTAGTATGGGTAGAGGGAAAGCCTACGAGCAGTACTTC. This sequence encodes CASSMGRGKAYEQYF.

This clonotype has at least ten counts. This chain connects TRBV7-9 to TRBJ1-6; D might be TRBD1 (6 bases). V lost 3 bases and J lost 7, with 10 bases in between. The CDR3 totals 14 residues. The V gene's germline CDR1 is SEHNR and CDR2 FQNEAQ (reference sequence). The CDR3 protein is CASSFSDSNSPLHF. DNA for the CDR3: TGTGCCAGCAGCTTCTCGGACAGCAATTCACCCCTCCACTTT.

V gene TRBV10-2 combines with J gene TRBJ2-7; 9 bases are a match to TRBD1. Germline CDR1 WSHSY, CDR2 SAAADI. The CDR3 sequence is 18 residues long. Trimming took 9 bases from V and 2 from J; bases not matched to a gene: 20. CDR3: CASSGTGIPPQATYEQYF. As DNA, the CDR3 is TGCGCCAGTTCCGGGACAGGGATCCCTCCCCAAGCGACCTACGAGCAGTACTTC.